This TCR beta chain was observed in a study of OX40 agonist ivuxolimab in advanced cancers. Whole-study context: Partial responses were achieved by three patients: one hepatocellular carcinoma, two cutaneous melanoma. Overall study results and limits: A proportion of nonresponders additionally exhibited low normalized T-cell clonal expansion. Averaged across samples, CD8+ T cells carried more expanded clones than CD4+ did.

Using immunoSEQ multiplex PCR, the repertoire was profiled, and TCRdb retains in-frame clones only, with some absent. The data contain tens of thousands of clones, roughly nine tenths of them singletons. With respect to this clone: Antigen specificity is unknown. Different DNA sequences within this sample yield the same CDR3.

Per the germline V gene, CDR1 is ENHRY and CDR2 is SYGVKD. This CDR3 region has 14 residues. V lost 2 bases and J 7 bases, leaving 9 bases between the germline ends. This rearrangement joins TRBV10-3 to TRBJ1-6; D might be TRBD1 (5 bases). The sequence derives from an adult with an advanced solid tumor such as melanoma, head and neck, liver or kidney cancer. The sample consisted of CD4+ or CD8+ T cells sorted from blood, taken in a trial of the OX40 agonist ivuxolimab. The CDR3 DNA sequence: TGTGCCATCAGTGAGAACAGGCCCAATTCACCCCTCCACTTT. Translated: CAISENRPNSPLHF.